The 28 T cell receptor beta chains below were found in one sample sequenced in a study of blood T cell repertoires in COVID-19. Sequenced by immunoSEQ multiplex PCR; TCRdb stores in-frame clones only, minus some. The repertoire includes about 80,000 clones, approximately 80% of them detected once, and 8.5% to 10% sits in the top ten. Sequenced material: peripheral blood. The receptors derive from a human donor in a cohort sampled during active COVID-19.

A single count supports this clone. This chain connects TRBV6-5 to TRBJ1-1, with 7 positions matching TRBD1. Trimming took 5 bases from V and 11 from J; bases not matched to a gene: 11. Germline V gene sequence: CDR1 MNHEY, CDR2 SVGAGI. The CDR3 consists of 13 residues. The CDR3 is CASSNTGAGRAFF. The CDR3, as DNA: TGTGCCAGCAGTAACACAGGGGCGGGGAGGGCTTTCTTT.

This chain links TRBV11-2 with TRBJ1-2, with 8 nucleotides matching TRBD1. The germline V gene has CDR1 SGHAT and CDR2 FQNNGV. V was clipped by 5 bases and J by 2 bases; unmatched bases: 7. The CDR3 has 15 residues. As DNA, the CDR3 is TGTGCCAGCAGCGAATTGACAGGGGCAAACTATGGCTACACCTTC. Translated, it gives CASSELTGANYGYTF.

The chain is built from TRBV12-5 and TRBJ2-2; 10 nucleotides match TRBD2. V dropped 6 bases and J dropped 7; count of bases not matched to a gene: 14. This CDR3 has 17 amino acids. The germline V gene has CDR1 LGHNT and CDR2 FRNRAP. The CDR3 nucleotides read TGTGCTAGTGGATATTTAGCGGGAGGCGAGGTACGCGGGGAGCTGTTTTTT. Translating gives CASGYLAGGEVRGELFF.

This chain connects TRBV5-1 to TRBJ2-7; possible D gene TRBD2, 5 bases. Germline V CDR1 and CDR2: SGHRS, YFSETQ. V was trimmed by 0 bases and J by 1 base, leaving 8 bases between them. The CDR3 extends over 14 amino acids. The CDR3 is CASSLGGQSYEQYF. The CDR3 DNA reads as TGCGCCAGCAGCTTGGGCGGGCAGTCCTACGAGCAGTACTTC. The whole variable domain, filled in from reference TRBV5-1 and TRBJ2-7, reads KAGVTQTPRYLIKTRGQQVTLSCSPISGHRSVSWYQQTPGQGLQFLFEYFSETQRNKGNFPGRFSGRQFSNSRSEMNVSTLELGDSALYLCASSLGGQSYEQYFGPGTRLTVT.

The J gene is TRBJ1-3, the V gene TRBV23-1, with D perhaps TRBD1 (6 bases). TRBV23-1 is known as an ORF, though its function is uncertain. Between the trimmed V and J ends, which lost 1 base and 0 bases, there was a span of 16 bases. This CDR3 comprises 18 residues. CDR3 DNA sequence: TGCGCCAGCAGTCAATTGGGGGCAGAGTGGGTCTCTGGAAACACCATATATTTT. Protein: CASSQLGAEWVSGNTIYF.

A few counts support this clone. This chain connects TRBV7-9 to TRBJ1-5, with D perhaps TRBD1 (6 bases). Germline CDR1 and CDR2: SEHNR and FQNEAQ (reference sequence). The CDR3 is 12 residues long. V was trimmed by 5 bases and J by 9 bases, leaving 11 bases between them. The CDR3: CASSAIGGPQHF. CDR3 DNA sequence: TGTGCCAGCAGCGCCATAGGGGGGCCCCAGCATTTT.

In nucleotides, the CDR3 is TGTGCCAGCAGCCGTGCAGAACGGGGATTTAACTATGGCTACACCTTC. Protein: CASSRAERGFNYGYTF. The chain uses TRBV7-8 and TRBJ1-2; D is uncertain. Trimming left V 5 bases short and J 1 base short, with 17 bases between. The CDR3 is 16 residues long. The germline CDR1 and CDR2 sequences are SGHVS and FQNEAQ.

This sequence joins TRBV5-1 and TRBJ2-1; possibly TRBD1 for D (7 bases). V lost 5 bases and J lost 4, with 16 bases in between. CDR3 size: 15 residues. The germline gives CDR1 SGHRS, CDR2 YFSETQ. The CDR3 region is CASSGGGGWYNEQFF. CDR3 DNA sequence: TGCGCCAGCAGTGGAGGGGGCGGGTGGTACAATGAGCAGTTCTTC.

V usage is TRBV5-1 and J usage is TRBJ1-1; a possible D gene is TRBD1 (5 bases). The CDR3 is 15 amino acids. The germline V and J ends were trimmed by 3 bases and 3 bases, with 15 bases remaining between them. CDR1 is SGHRS and CDR2 is YFSETQ in the germline V gene. The CDR3: CASSSRGGVYTEAFF. The CDR3, as DNA: TGCGCCAGCAGCTCGCGCGGGGGGGTGTACACTGAAGCTTTCTTT.

This clone has a handful of counts. J is TRBJ2-1 and V is TRBV5-1; TRBD2 agrees at 14 bases. The CDR3 spans 16 residues. V lost 3 bases and J lost 7; bases outside the gene matches: 6. Germline V lookup: CDR1 SGHRS, CDR2 YFSETQ. The CDR3 nucleotides read TGCGCCAGCAGCTCCGGACTAGCGGGGGGTCGGAATGAGCAGTTCTTC. It encodes CASSSGLAGGRNEQFF.

The chain joins TRBV2 to TRBJ1-5; D uncertain. Trimming took off 1 base at V and 3 bases at J, with 10 bases between the two ends. Germline loops: CDR1 SNHLY, CDR2 FYNNEI. There are 15 residues in the CDR3. CDR3 DNA sequence: TGTGCCAGCAGTGAAGGTGGGCAGTACAATCAGCCCCAGCATTTT. Residues: CASSEGGQYNQPQHF.

This chain connects TRBV5-5 to TRBJ1-2, with 7 bases matching TRBD1. CDR1 and CDR2 (germline): SGHKS, YYEKEE (reference sequence). V was pared by 2 bases and J by 3 bases, with 7 bases of the junction left unmatched. The CDR3 loop spans 15 amino acids. CDR3: CASSFRGGAYYGYTF. The CDR3 DNA follows: TGTGCCAGCAGCTTTAGAGGGGGCGCGTACTATGGCTACACCTTC.

This chain uses TRBV5-1 with TRBJ2-3; no clear D. The V end was cut by 0 bases, the J end by 1 base, with 6 bases between. Germline CDR1 is SGHRS and CDR2 is YFSETQ. CDR3 size: 14 residues. The CDR3 reads CASSLDQGTDTQYF. The CDR3 DNA follows: TGCGCCAGCAGCTTGGATCAGGGCACAGATACGCAGTATTTT. The variable domain in full, completed from reference TRBV5-1 and TRBJ2-3, reads KAGVTQTPRYLIKTRGQQVTLSCSPISGHRSVSWYQQTPGQGLQFLFEYFSETQRNKGNFPGRFSGRQFSNSRSEMNVSTLELGDSALYLCASSLDQGTDTQYFGPGTRLTVL.

This chain uses TRBV28 with TRBJ2-3; D remains unclear. With 5 bases removed from V and 1 base from J, the gap between germline ends came to 13 bases. This CDR3 is built from 15 residues. The germline V gene has CDR1 MDHEN and CDR2 SYDVKM. The CDR3 spells CASSPPQARTDTQYF. The CDR3 DNA follows: TGTGCCAGCAGTCCCCCGCAGGCCCGCACAGATACGCAGTATTTT.

This clone was seen repeatedly, ten times or more. This chain connects TRBV27 to TRBJ1-3, with a tentative D call TRBD1 (5 bases). The CDR3 consists of 13 residues. V gave up 2 bases and J gave up 8 bases, with 10 bases separating them. CDR1 is MNHEY and CDR2 is SMNVEV in the germline V gene (reference sequence). The CDR3 is CASSLGQGYTIYF. The DNA for the CDR3 is TGTGCCAGCAGTTTAGGGCAGGGATACACCATATATTTT.

The chain carries TRBV4-1 and TRBJ2-7; TRBD1 matches 10 bases. The CDR3 is made up of 15 amino acids. V lost 3 bases, J lost 5 bases, and 7 bases stayed unmatched. Germline V CDR1 and CDR2: MGHRA, YSYEKL. The CDR3 DNA sequence: TGCGCCAGCAGCCAGCCGGGACAGGGGTACAACGAGCAGTACTTC. It specifies CASSQPGQGYNEQYF.

Only a few counts were recorded for this clone. The CDR3 reads CATRRQPTSHEQYF. The CDR3, as DNA: TGTGCCACCAGAAGACAGCCTACATCCCACGAGCAGTACTTC. This chain connects TRBV6-5 to TRBJ2-7, with D possibly being TRBD1 (5 bases). Germline CDR1 MNHEY, CDR2 SVGAGI. CDR3 length: 14 amino acids. Trimming took off 10 bases at V and 5 bases at J, with 21 bases between the two ends.

The chain joins TRBV5-1 to TRBJ2-1; the D gene is possibly TRBD1 (5 bases). Per the germline V gene, CDR1 is SGHRS and CDR2 is YFSETQ. This CDR3 is built from 13 residues. V was trimmed by 7 bases and J by 2 bases, leaving 10 bases between them. The CDR3: CASGPGPYNEQFF. The CDR3 region has the DNA TGCGCCAGCGGGCCAGGGCCCTACAATGAGCAGTTCTTC.

The rearrangement links TRBV9 to TRBJ1-3; D remains unclear. This CDR3 is 15 amino acids long. V gave up 0 bases and J gave up 1 base, with 8 bases separating them. Per germline, CDR1 SGDLS and CDR2 YYNGEE. The CDR3 loop is CASSVGARSGNTIYF. In nucleotides, the CDR3 is TGTGCCAGCAGCGTAGGGGCCAGATCTGGAAACACCATATATTTT. Using reference TRBV9 and TRBJ1-3 for the parts outside the CDR3, the full variable domain is DSGVTQTPKHLITATGQRVTLRCSPRSGDLSVYWYQQSLDQGLQFLIQYYNGEERAKGNILERFSAQQFPDLHSELNLSSLELGDSALYFCASSVGARSGNTIYFGEGSWLTVV.

The chain links TRBV5-1 to TRBJ2-3, with TRBD2 identical over 14 bases. The trim removed 3 bases at V and 1 base at J, leaving 13 bases unmatched. CDR1 and CDR2 (germline): SGHRS, YFSETQ. The CDR3 spans 20 residues. CDR3 protein: CASSSAGLAGGLSGTDTQYF. For the CDR3, the DNA is TGCGCCAGCAGCTCGGCCGGACTAGCGGGGGGCCTCAGCGGCACAGATACGCAGTATTTT. Full variable domain (remainder filled in from reference TRBV5-1 and TRBJ2-3): KAGVTQTPRYLIKTRGQQVTLSCSPISGHRSVSWYQQTPGQGLQFLFEYFSETQRNKGNFPGRFSGRQFSNSRSEMNVSTLELGDSALYLCASSSAGLAGGLSGTDTQYFGPGTRLTVL.

This chain links TRBV10-3 with TRBJ1-2; TRBD1 matches at 7 bases. In germline, CDR1 is ENHRY, CDR2 SYGVKD. J was trimmed by 8 bases and V by 4 bases; bases with no gene match: 13. The CDR3 contains 15 residues. CDR3 bases: TGTGCCATCAGTGGGAGACAGGGTGCTGAAGGGGGCTACACCTTC. Translation gives CAISGRQGAEGGYTF.

The chain carries TRBV5-1 and TRBJ2-7; possibly TRBD2 for D (5 bases). The CDR3 extends over 13 amino acids. The germline CDR1 and CDR2 sequences are SGHRS and YFSETQ. V dropped 0 bases and J dropped 8 bases, with 12 bases sitting between them. DNA of the CDR3: TGCGCCAGCAGCTTGGGAGGGCCGTTAAAGCAGTACTTC. It codes for CASSLGGPLKQYF.

The gene calls are TRBV11-2 and TRBJ1-2; D uncertain. Trimming shortened V by 3 bases and J by 6 bases, and 11 bases separated the two germline ends. The germline V gene has CDR1 SGHAT and CDR2 FQNNGV. The CDR3 is 13 amino acids. The CDR3 nucleotides are TGTGCCAGCAGCTTGGGGTCGAGGGATGGCTACACCTTC. It yields the protein CASSLGSRDGYTF.

This sequence joins TRBV19 and TRBJ2-1; 8 bases are shared with TRBD2. Germline values: CDR1 LNHDA, CDR2 SQIVND (reference sequence). The CDR3 loop spans 16 amino acids. The ends lost 3 bases at V and 8 bases at J; junction bases unmatched: 12. CDR3 residues: CASSIPAGGVGHEQFF. CDR3 sequence (DNA): TGTGCCAGTAGTATCCCGGCGGGAGGCGTAGGGCATGAGCAGTTCTTC.

The rearrangement joins TRBV18 to TRBJ2-1; tentatively, D is TRBD1 (6 bases). Per the germline V gene, CDR1 is KGHSH and CDR2 is LQKENI. Trimming left V 3 bases short and J 5 bases short, with 8 bases between. The CDR3 runs 13 residues. The CDR3 here is CASSPYRDNEQFF. The CDR3, as DNA: TGTGCCAGCTCACCCTACAGGGACAATGAGCAGTTCTTC.

The chain links TRBV30 to TRBJ1-4; D may be TRBD1 (5 bases). The CDR3 contains 14 residues. Trimming left V 3 bases short and J 7 bases short, with 15 bases between. Germline V lookup: CDR1 GTSNPN, CDR2 SVGIG (reference sequence). The CDR3 protein is CAWSPRGLGEKLFF. The CDR3, as DNA: TGTGCCTGGAGCCCTCGGGGGTTAGGTGAAAAACTGTTTTTT. Full variable domain (remainder filled in from reference TRBV30 and TRBJ1-4): SQTIHQWPATLVQPVGSPLSLECTVEGTSNPNLYWYRQAAGRGLQLLFYSVGIGQISSEVPQNLSASRPQDRQFILSSKKLLLSDSGFYLCAWSPRGLGEKLFFGSGTQLSVL.

The V gene is TRBV5-1, the J gene TRBJ1-2; 12 bases match TRBD1. This CDR3 has 17 amino acids. Germline CDR1 SGHRS, CDR2 YFSETQ. Trimming took 2 bases from V and 4 from J; bases not matched to a gene: 9. The CDR3, as DNA: TGCGCCAGCAGCTTACACGGGACAGGGGGCGTTGTCTATGGCTACACCTTC. It is translated as CASSLHGTGGVVYGYTF.

The rearrangement uses TRBV7-9 and TRBJ2-7; TRBD2 matches at 7 bases. The CDR3 length is 16 residues. Trimming took 7 bases from V and 6 from J; bases not matched to a gene: 18. Per germline, CDR1 SEHNR and CDR2 FQNEAQ (reference sequence). Written as DNA, the CDR3 is TGTGCCAGCACCCGAAACGCCCCCAGCGGGAAGGGCGAGCAGTACTTC. It yields the protein CASTRNAPSGKGEQYF.